Each of the 21 T cell receptor beta chains below was sequenced from the same sample in a study of T cell responses to AZD1222 COVID-19 vaccine (dated by TCRdb to the early 2020s). This specimen's time point label, per the study, means: baseline before first vaccination. Library prep was done by the immunoSEQ multiplex PCR assay. As stored in TCRdb, this immuneACCESS dataset retains in-frame rearrangements with V and J assigned. A fraction of the clones does not appear; measured against another copy, unresolved V genes explain less than half of the discrepancy, and the remainder lacks a known reason. This sample lists over 150,000 clones; over 85% were detected once. 18% of the sample belongs to the ten largest clones. The sequences come from peripheral blood, collected on day 0 of AZD1222 vaccination. The receptors were sampled from an adult in good health.

The chain has TRBV27 and TRBJ1-6; a weak D match, TRBD1 (5 bases). Germline V CDR1 and CDR2: MNHEY, SMNVEV (reference sequence). V was pared by 6 bases and J by 4 bases, with 7 bases between. CDR3 length equals 13 residues. The CDR3 coding sequence is TGTGCCAGCAGGGGGGGGTATAATTCACCCCTCCACTTT. This gives the protein CASRGGYNSPLHF.

This chain links TRBV11-3 with TRBJ1-1; D possibly corresponds to TRBD1 (6 bases). This CDR3 has 12 amino acids. Trimming pared 2 bases from V and 10 bases from J, leaving 11 bases between. Germline loops: CDR1 SGHNT, CDR2 YENEEA. The CDR3 loop is CASSLIGGRAFF. As DNA, the CDR3 is TGTGCCAGCAGCTTAATAGGGGGGCGAGCTTTCTTT.

This clone is a singleton in its sample. The chain combines TRBV28 with TRBJ1-5; D is uncertain. Germline values: CDR1 MDHEN, CDR2 SYDVKM. This CDR3 spans 14 amino acids. V dropped 5 bases and J dropped 2 bases, with 10 bases sitting between them. The CDR3 nucleotides are TGTGCCAGCAGTCCCCGTGGACGCAATCAGCCCCAGCATTTT. This codes for CASSPRGRNQPQHF.

This clone showed up just once. The gene calls are TRBV5-1 and TRBJ2-3; 9 bases agree with TRBD2. V was pared by 4 bases and J by 0 bases, with 15 bases of the junction left unmatched. The CDR3 length is 19 residues. CDR1 is SGHRS and CDR2 is YFSETQ in the germline V gene. This CDR3 is CASSLEPSGGPISTDTQYF. In DNA form, the CDR3 reads TGCGCCAGCAGCCTGGAGCCCAGCGGGGGGCCTATTAGCACAGATACGCAGTATTTT.

V and J are TRBV3-1 (or the pseudogene TRBV3-2) and TRBJ1-1; weak D call: TRBD1 (6 bases). Trimming left V 3 bases short and J 1 base short, with 6 bases between. Germline V gives CDR1 LGHDT, CDR2 YNNKEL (reference sequence). The CDR3 runs 13 residues. CDR3 amino acids: CASSHRGNTEAFF. CDR3 nucleotides: TGTGCCAGCAGCCACAGGGGGAACACTGAAGCTTTCTTT.

The sample holds one count of this clone. The rearrangement links TRBV6-5 to TRBJ2-3; tentatively, D is TRBD1 (6 bases). Germline CDR1 and CDR2: MNHEY and SVGAGI. Trimming removed 6 bases from V and 1 base from J, with 11 bases in between. The length of the CDR3 is 14 residues. The CDR3, as DNA: TGTGCCAGCAGGGACAGCACCCGCACAGATACGCAGTATTTT. It specifies CASRDSTRTDTQYF.

This clone showed up just once. The rearrangement joins TRBV6-2 or TRBV6-3 to TRBJ1-2; D uncertain. CDR3 size: 13 residues. V dropped 4 bases and J dropped 6 bases, with 12 bases sitting between them. Germline CDR1 and CDR2: MNHEY and SVGEGT. The CDR3 DNA follows: TGTGCCAGCAGTTTAGTGGGATTCGATGGCTACACCTTC. Translating it yields CASSLVGFDGYTF.

The V gene is TRBV5-6, the J gene TRBJ1-2; D remains unclear. V dropped 1 base and J dropped 7 bases, with 8 bases sitting between them. Germline loops: CDR1 SGHDT, CDR2 YYEEEE. The CDR3 is 12 amino acids. This CDR3 is CASSLIGSGYTF. For the CDR3, the DNA is TGTGCCAGCAGCTTGATCGGTAGTGGCTACACCTTC.

The rearrangement links TRBV25-1 to TRBJ1-2; D is possibly TRBD1 (6 bases). Germline V gene sequence: CDR1 MGHDK, CDR2 SYGVNS. V was cut by 4 bases and J by 5 bases, with 8 bases left in between. The CDR3 loop spans 12 amino acids. For the CDR3, the DNA is TGTGCCAGCAGTGGCAGGGGTTATGGCTACACCTTC. It translates to CASSGRGYGYTF.

The chain employs TRBV27 and TRBJ2-3; D tentatively fits TRBD1 or TRBD2 (5 bases each). The CDR3 has 13 amino acids. Germline V gives CDR1 MNHEY, CDR2 SMNVEV (reference sequence). Trimming stripped 8 bases from V and 0 bases from J, with 9 bases between. The CDR3 sequence is CASSWGSTDTQYF. The CDR3 DNA sequence: TGTGCCAGCTCGTGGGGGAGCACAGATACGCAGTATTTT.

This chain uses TRBV5-1 with TRBJ2-7; D is perhaps TRBD2 (6 bases). V was clipped by 3 bases and J by 4 bases, with 20 bases between them. The germline V gene has CDR1 SGHRS and CDR2 YFSETQ. This CDR3 comprises 16 residues. For the CDR3, the DNA is TGCGCCAGCAGCTCAAACACCCTTAGCGGTTGGTACGAGCAGTACTTC. Amino acids: CASSSNTLSGWYEQYF.

This chain connects TRBV6-5 to TRBJ1-2; 7 positions agree with TRBD1. The CDR3 extends over 15 amino acids. Germline V gives CDR1 MNHEY, CDR2 SVGAGI. Trimming at V came to 6 bases and at J to 8 bases, leaving 15 bases not matched to a gene. The CDR3 region is CASRTGTALPMGYTF. The CDR3 bases are TGTGCCAGCAGGACCGGGACAGCTCTACCAATGGGCTACACCTTC.

The chain has TRBV5-4 and TRBJ1-1; 10 nucleotides align to TRBD1. The germline gives CDR1 SGHNT, CDR2 YYREEE (reference sequence). With V trimmed by 4 bases and J by 5 bases, 8 bases remained unmatched. This CDR3 has 15 amino acids. The CDR3 sequence is CASSVQTGGATEAFF. CDR3 in DNA: TGTGCCAGCAGCGTTCAGACAGGGGGCGCAACTGAAGCTTTCTTT.

This chain connects TRBV18 to TRBJ1-1, with D possibly matching TRBD1 (6 bases). Trimming left V 5 bases short and J 1 base short, with 8 bases between. The CDR3 has 13 amino acids. Germline CDR1 reads KGHSH; CDR2 reads LQKENI. CDR3 sequence reads: CASSGQSNTEAFF. The CDR3 coding sequence is TGTGCCAGCTCAGGACAGTCGAACACTGAAGCTTTCTTT.

The rearrangement links TRBV5-1 to TRBJ1-2, with 8 bases identical to TRBD1. Germline values: CDR1 SGHRS, CDR2 YFSETQ. This CDR3 region has 13 residues. The V gene end was trimmed by 6 bases and the J gene end by 2 bases; junction bases not matched to a gene: 3. In DNA form, the CDR3 reads TGCGCCAGCACGGGACAGGTCAACTATGGCTACACCTTC. Translated, it gives CASTGQVNYGYTF. The full variable domain, rest sourced from reference TRBV5-1 and TRBJ1-2, is KAGVTQTPRYLIKTRGQQVTLSCSPISGHRSVSWYQQTPGQGLQFLFEYFSETQRNKGNFPGRFSGRQFSNSRSEMNVSTLELGDSALYLCASTGQVNYGYTFGSGTRLTVV.

CDR3 in DNA: TGTGCCAGCAGTTTATCTACTAGCGGGAGAGGAGATGAGCAGTTCTTC. Its protein product is CASSLSTSGRGDEQFF. This chain links TRBV27 with TRBJ2-1; 11 bases align to TRBD2. CDR3 length equals 16 residues. J lost 8 bases, V lost 0 bases, and 6 bases had no gene match. Germline assignment: CDR1 MNHEY and CDR2 SMNVEV (reference sequence).

There are a few counts of this clone. V usage is TRBV21-1 and J usage is TRBJ1-2. TRBV21-1 is annotated as a pseudogene. The CDR3 spans 13 residues. CDR3 coding DNA: TGTGCCAGCAGCACCCTCCGGGGTGGTGGCTACACCTTC. Its translation: CASSTLRGGGYTF.

The chain combines TRBV28 with TRBJ1-5; D might be TRBD1 (5 bases). The CDR3 is made up of 16 amino acids. Trimming shortened V by 10 bases and J by 0 bases, and 19 bases separated the two germline ends. Per the germline V gene, CDR1 is MDHEN and CDR2 is SYDVKM. The CDR3 DNA follows: TGTGCCACCAACATTCGACAGACCTATAGCAATCAGCCCCAGCATTTT. This gives the protein CATNIRQTYSNQPQHF. Filled out from reference TRBV28 and TRBJ1-5, the complete variable domain reads DVKVTQSSRYLVKRTGEKVFLECVQDMDHENMFWYRQDPGLGLRLIYFSYDVKMKEKGDIPEGYSVSREKKERFSLILESASTNQTSMYLCATNIRQTYSNQPQHFGDGTRLSIL.

The rearrangement uses TRBV2 and TRBJ1-2; TRBD1 matches 8 bases. The CDR3 consists of 15 residues. V shed 8 bases, J shed 8 bases, and the junction held 16 bases outside the gene matches. The germline CDR1 and CDR2 sequences are SNHLY and FYNNEI. CDR3 loop: CASGGQAAGLRGYTF. DNA for the CDR3: TGTGCCAGCGGGGGACAGGCGGCGGGTCTGCGAGGCTACACCTTC.

The rearrangement links TRBV18 to TRBJ1-3, with D possibly matching TRBD1 (6 bases). The germline V gene has CDR1 KGHSH and CDR2 LQKENI. Trimming removed 5 bases at V and 4 bases at J, with 9 bases between. This CDR3 has 13 amino acids. This CDR3 is CASSADRGNTIYF. The CDR3 nucleotides are TGTGCCAGCTCAGCGGACAGAGGAAACACCATATATTTT.

The chain joins TRBV5-1 to TRBJ1-2; D ambiguous. The V end lost 4 bases, the J end lost 0 bases, and 10 bases lay between the germline ends. This CDR3 has 14 residues. The V gene's germline CDR1 is SGHRS and CDR2 YFSETQ. CDR3 region: CASSLGASNYGYTF. CDR3 sequence (DNA): TGCGCCAGCAGCCTCGGCGCTTCTAACTATGGCTACACCTTC.